The sample holds a few counts of the clone carrying this TCR beta chain. This entry comes from a study of blood T cell repertoires in COVID-19. Study as a whole: The United States, Italy and Spain were the sources of the acute and convalescent COVID-19 samples.

Germline V CDR1 and CDR2: SGHRS, YFSETQ. J gave up 5 bases and V 7 bases, and 9 bases lay outside the gene matches. This CDR3 has 15 residues. The repertoire was sequenced with immunoSEQ multiplex PCR; TCRdb's copy has only in-frame clones and lacks some. Counted here are about 63,000 clones, around 80% occurring once; the ten biggest clones make up over 30%. The gene calls are TRBV5-1 and TRBJ2-1; 10 bases fit TRBD2. Sequenced sample: peripheral blood. This receptor was identified in a human donor in a cohort sampled during active COVID-19. The CDR3 protein is CASASGTSVNNEQFF. Here the CDR3 DNA reads TGCGCCAGCGCGTCCGGGACTAGCGTAAACAATGAGCAGTTCTTC.